Listed below are T cell receptor beta chains from one sample, sequenced in a study of shared clonotypes between healthy human individuals. The data were produced by immunoSEQ multiplex PCR, yet TCRdb's version contains in-frame clones alone and is incomplete. The sample lists about 2.4 million clones, 90% to 95% occurring once. The sample consisted of naive CD4+ T cells sorted from blood. All receptors derive from a man aged 18 to 30 in good health. Each CDR3 is given with its conserved first and last residue. A D gene is named only where the DNA matches it firmly. Size is stated for part of the rows, as once, few or many counts, or as a class when the clone is expanded.

clone size: NA
D gene: NA
J gene: TRBJ2-5
V gene: TRBV25-1
CDR3 DNA: TGTGCCAGCAGTGCCCTAACAGGGTTAGAGACCCAGTACTTC
CDR3 protein: CASSALTGLETQYF

clone size: NA
D gene: NA
J gene: TRBJ1-4
V gene: TRBV19
CDR3 DNA: TGTGCCAGTACCCCACCCAAGAAAACAGAACCGTGGGCTAATGAAAAACTGTTTTTT
CDR3 protein: CASTPPKKTEPWANEKLFF

clone size: NA
D gene: TRBD1
J gene: TRBJ1-2
V gene: TRBV19
CDR3 DNA: TGTGCCAGTAGTTCCCGGGACAGGGGACCTAACTATGGCTACACCTTC
CDR3 protein: CASSSRDRGPNYGYTF

clone size: NA
D gene: TRBD2
J gene: TRBJ2-3
V gene: TRBV30
CDR3 DNA: TGTGCCTGGACTAGAGGGAGGGCAGATACGCAGTATTTT
CDR3 protein: CAWTRGRADTQYF

clone size: once
D gene: NA
J gene: TRBJ1-5
V gene: TRBV4-3
CDR3 DNA: TGCGCCAGCAGCCAAGGAGGCCTTAGCAATCAGCCCCAGCATTTT
CDR3 protein: CASSQGGLSNQPQHF

clone size: NA
D gene: NA
J gene: TRBJ1-5
V gene: TRBV1
CDR3 DNA: TGCACCAGCAGCCCCCATGATCAGCCCCAGCATTTT
CDR3 protein: CTSSPHDQPQHF

clone size: NA
D gene: NA
J gene: TRBJ1-2
V gene: TRBV10-3
CDR3 DNA: TGTGCCATCAGTCCCCTAGTAGACTATGGCTACACCTTC
CDR3 protein: CAISPLVDYGYTF

clone size: NA
D gene: NA
J gene: TRBJ2-3
V gene: TRBV10-2
CDR3 DNA: TGCGCCAGCAGTGAGGCTATAAGAGGCACAGATACGCAGTATTTT
CDR3 protein: CASSEAIRGTDTQYF

clone size: NA
D gene: TRBD2
J gene: TRBJ2-5
V gene: TRBV28
CDR3 DNA: TGTGCCAGCAGTTTAGGGGCCGTACTAAGCGGGGGGGCTGAGACCCAGTACTTC
CDR3 protein: CASSLGAVLSGGAETQYF

clone size: NA
D gene: NA
J gene: TRBJ1-1
V gene: TRBV2
CDR3 DNA: TGTGCCAGCAGTGGTGGCAGGGGAACTGAAGCTTTCTTT
CDR3 protein: CASSGGRGTEAFF

clone size: NA
D gene: TRBD1
J gene: TRBJ2-1
V gene: TRBV30
CDR3 DNA: TGTGCCTGGACCAGGGACAGGGGAACCTACAATGAGCAGTTCTTC
CDR3 protein: CAWTRDRGTYNEQFF

clone size: NA
D gene: NA
J gene: TRBJ2-5
V gene: TRBV2
CDR3 DNA: TGTGCCAGCAAAATGGAGGACTGGCATTGGGAGACCCAGTACTTC
CDR3 protein: CASKMEDWHWETQYF

clone size: NA
D gene: NA
J gene: TRBJ1-3
V gene: TRBV7-2
CDR3 DNA: TGTGCCAGCAACTTCGGGGGCTCTGGAAACACCATATATTTT
CDR3 protein: CASNFGGSGNTIYF

clone size: NA
D gene: TRBD2
J gene: TRBJ2-2
V gene: TRBV7-7
CDR3 DNA: TGTGCTAGCAGCTTAGGCGGACTAGCGAACACCGGGGAGCTGTTTTTT
CDR3 protein: CASSLGGLANTGELFF

clone size: NA
D gene: NA
J gene: TRBJ2-7
V gene: TRBV27
CDR3 DNA: TGTGCCAGCAGCGGTAATTCGGCGTCAAGGGTAAACGAGCAGTACTTC
CDR3 protein: CASSGNSASRVNEQYF

clone size: NA
D gene: NA
J gene: TRBJ1-1
V gene: TRBV11-3
CDR3 DNA: TGTGCCAGCAGCTCCGCGACCAATAGAGAAGCTTTCTTT
CDR3 protein: CASSSATNREAFF

clone size: NA
D gene: TRBD1
J gene: TRBJ1-1
V gene: TRBV5-6
CDR3 DNA: TGTGCCAGCAGGCGCGCAGGGGGCGGTGGCACTGAAGCTTTCTTT
CDR3 protein: CASRRAGGGGTEAFF

clone size: NA
D gene: TRBD2
J gene: TRBJ2-3
V gene: TRBV5-1
CDR3 DNA: TGCGCCAGCAGCCTCGGGACTAGCCCAGATACGCAGTATTTT
CDR3 protein: CASSLGTSPDTQYF

clone size: NA
D gene: TRBD1
J gene: TRBJ1-3
V gene: TRBV10-3
CDR3 DNA: TGTGCCATCAGTGATCACGGACAGGGGGCTATTGGAAACACCATATATTTT
CDR3 protein: CAISDHGQGAIGNTIYF

clone size: NA
D gene: NA
J gene: TRBJ1-1
V gene: TRBV11-3
CDR3 DNA: TGTGCCAGCAGCTTGGACGGTAACACTGAAGCTTTCTTT
CDR3 protein: CASSLDGNTEAFF

clone size: once
D gene: TRBD1
J gene: TRBJ2-1
V gene: TRBV5-1
CDR3 DNA: TGCGCCAGCCGGGACAGGGGGTACAATGAGCAGTTCTTC
CDR3 protein: CASRDRGYNEQFF

clone size: once
D gene: NA
J gene: TRBJ2-5
V gene: TRBV5-1
CDR3 DNA: TGCGCCAGCAGCTTGGTAGGGATGAGACAAGAGACCCAGTACTTC
CDR3 protein: CASSLVGMRQETQYF

clone size: few
D gene: NA
J gene: TRBJ1-5
V gene: TRBV18
CDR3 DNA: TGTGCCAGCTCACCAAACCGGGGACTGGACGATCAGCCCCAGCATTTT
CDR3 protein: CASSPNRGLDDQPQHF

clone size: NA
D gene: NA
J gene: TRBJ2-5
V gene: TRBV9
CDR3 DNA: TGTGCCAGCAGCGTTGGACATTCCCAAGAGACCCAGTACTTC
CDR3 protein: CASSVGHSQETQYF

clone size: NA
D gene: NA
J gene: TRBJ2-1
V gene: TRBV5-4
CDR3 DNA: TGTGCCAGCAGCTTGGGACAGGATAACTACAATGAGCAGTTCTTC
CDR3 protein: CASSLGQDNYNEQFF

clone size: NA
D gene: TRBD1
J gene: TRBJ2-5
V gene: TRBV18
CDR3 DNA: TGTGCCAGCTCACCCACCCGACAGGGGGAAAAGACCCAGTACTTC
CDR3 protein: CASSPTRQGEKTQYF

clone size: NA
D gene: NA
J gene: TRBJ1-1
V gene: TRBV5-1
CDR3 DNA: TGCGCCAGCACAATAGGGGGAAGTGAGATTTGGAACACTGAAGCTTTCTTT
CDR3 protein: CASTIGGSEIWNTEAFF

clone size: NA
D gene: NA
J gene: TRBJ2-3
V gene: TRBV30
CDR3 DNA: TGTGCCTGGAGCAGGGAAGGAACGCAGTATTTT
CDR3 protein: CAWSREGTQYF

clone size: NA
D gene: NA
J gene: TRBJ2-4
V gene: TRBV7-9
CDR3 DNA: TGTGCCAGCAGCCGACAGGGACCCGGGGGCATTCAGTACTTC
CDR3 protein: CASSRQGPGGIQYF

clone size: once
D gene: NA
J gene: TRBJ2-2
V gene: TRBV11-2
CDR3 DNA: TGTGCCAGCAGCTTCCTGGGGGGCGGGGAGCTGTTTTTT
CDR3 protein: CASSFLGGGELFF

clone size: NA
D gene: TRBD1
J gene: TRBJ1-4
V gene: TRBV5-1
CDR3 DNA: TGCGCCAGCAGCTTGACAGGGGGGGAAAAACTGTTTTTT
CDR3 protein: CASSLTGGEKLFF

clone size: NA
D gene: NA
J gene: TRBJ2-7
V gene: TRBV18
CDR3 DNA: TGTGCCAGCTCACCACCGACAGGCAGCTCCTACGAGCAGTACTTC
CDR3 protein: CASSPPTGSSYEQYF

clone size: NA
D gene: NA
J gene: TRBJ2-3
V gene: TRBV4-3
CDR3 DNA: TGCGCCAGCAGCCGAAGGGAGAGTCACACAGATACGCAGTATTTT
CDR3 protein: CASSRRESHTDTQYF

clone size: NA
D gene: TRBD1
J gene: TRBJ2-7
V gene: TRBV15
CDR3 DNA: TGTGCCACCAGCCGATACCGAGGGACAGGGAAAAGTTACTACGAGCAGTACTTC
CDR3 protein: CATSRYRGTGKSYYEQYF

clone size: NA
D gene: TRBD1
J gene: TRBJ2-5
V gene: TRBV10-1
CDR3 DNA: TGCGCCAGCAGGGTTCCGGGACAGAAAATGACCCAGTACTTC
CDR3 protein: CASRVPGQKMTQYF

clone size: NA
D gene: NA
J gene: TRBJ2-3
V gene: TRBV6-6
CDR3 DNA: TGTGCCAGCAGTAGTGGGACTCTTCGTGATACGCAGTATTTT
CDR3 protein: CASSSGTLRDTQYF

clone size: NA
D gene: NA
J gene: TRBJ1-2
V gene: TRBV13
CDR3 DNA: TGTGCCAGCAGCTTCGGGGGATTCTATGGCTACACCTTC
CDR3 protein: CASSFGGFYGYTF

clone size: few
D gene: NA
J gene: TRBJ1-1
V gene: TRBV4-3
CDR3 DNA: TGCGCCAGCAGCCTCTCGGCCCGCGGGAACACTGAAGCTTTCTTT
CDR3 protein: CASSLSARGNTEAFF

clone size: NA
D gene: NA
J gene: TRBJ1-1
V gene: TRBV2
CDR3 DNA: TGTGCCAGCAGTGTGCGGGGCACTGAAGCTTTCTTT
CDR3 protein: CASSVRGTEAFF

clone size: NA
D gene: TRBD2
J gene: TRBJ2-7
V gene: TRBV6-6
CDR3 DNA: TGTGCCAGCAGTTGGACTAGCGGACCCTACGAGCAGTACTTC
CDR3 protein: CASSWTSGPYEQYF

clone size: NA
D gene: TRBD1
J gene: TRBJ1-1
V gene: TRBV6-1
CDR3 DNA: TGTGCCAGCAGTGAAGATCAGGGGGCGAGCACTGAAGCTTTCTTT
CDR3 protein: CASSEDQGASTEAFF

clone size: NA
D gene: NA
J gene: TRBJ1-5
V gene: TRBV6-5
CDR3 DNA: TGTGCCAGCAGTTACTCGTTTACTAGCAATCAGCCCCAGCATTTT
CDR3 protein: CASSYSFTSNQPQHF

clone size: NA
D gene: TRBD1
J gene: TRBJ2-7
V gene: TRBV5-4
CDR3 DNA: TGTGCCAGCAGCCCCCCCGGCAGGGACAGGGGCCAATACTTC
CDR3 protein: CASSPPGRDRGQYF

clone size: NA
D gene: NA
J gene: TRBJ2-7
V gene: TRBV18
CDR3 DNA: TGTGCCAGCTCACAGACACCAAGCTCCTACGAGCAGTACTTC
CDR3 protein: CASSQTPSSYEQYF

clone size: NA
D gene: TRBD1
J gene: TRBJ1-1
V gene: TRBV28
CDR3 DNA: TGTGCCAGCAGCTTAAACCTACAGGGGGTCAAGGGAGAAGCTTTCTTT
CDR3 protein: CASSLNLQGVKGEAFF

clone size: NA
D gene: NA
J gene: TRBJ1-2
V gene: TRBV18
CDR3 DNA: TGTGCCAGCTCACCACCCTCAGGGTGGTATGGCTACACCTTC
CDR3 protein: CASSPPSGWYGYTF

clone size: NA
D gene: NA
J gene: TRBJ1-1
V gene: TRBV14
CDR3 DNA: TGTGCCAGCAGCCAAGATTGGAGGGAGGGGGCTTTCTTT
CDR3 protein: CASSQDWREGAFF

clone size: NA
D gene: NA
J gene: TRBJ1-1
V gene: TRBV28
CDR3 DNA: TGTGCCAGCAGCTCACAGGGTCTAGGAACTGAAGCTTTCTTT
CDR3 protein: CASSSQGLGTEAFF

clone size: NA
D gene: NA
J gene: TRBJ2-5
V gene: TRBV5-1
CDR3 DNA: TGCGCCAGCAGCTCTAGCAACCCCCAAGAGACCCAGTACTTC
CDR3 protein: CASSSSNPQETQYF

clone size: NA
D gene: NA
J gene: TRBJ2-3
V gene: TRBV19
CDR3 DNA: TGTGCCAGTAGTCCCGAGAGGGATACGCAGTATTTT
CDR3 protein: CASSPERDTQYF

clone size: NA
D gene: TRBD1
J gene: TRBJ2-7
V gene: TRBV30
CDR3 DNA: TGTGCCTGGAACCGGGACAGGGCCTACGAGCAGTACTTC
CDR3 protein: CAWNRDRAYEQYF